This T cell receptor beta chain was observed in a study of Graves' ophthalmopathy and Graves' hyperthyroidism. Study observations and caveats: Blood also carried most expanded thyroid clonotypes exceeding 0.001 frequency.

CDR1 is SQVTM, CDR2 ANQGSEA, per germline. Trimming removed 8 bases from V and 5 bases from J, with 12 bases in between. The CDR3 spans 11 residues. From fresh peripheral blood, roughly 9.3 ml in volume, the PBMCs were obtained. In regard to this clonotype: What it binds is unknown.

For repertoire sequencing, the TCR beta CDR3 regions were amplified from RNA transcripts. The first-round RT-PCR employed HTBI primers together with the Qiagen OneStep RT-PCR kit. A multiplex PCR was then performed as the second round. TCRdb independently ran MiXCR on the multiplex PCR reads; one entry per CDR3 protein. The repertoire consists of 600,000 to 700,000 distinct CDR3 sequences, with 35% to 50% occurring once and the leading ten covering around 3%. The material sequenced was peripheral blood. The rearrangement uses TRBV29-1 and TRBJ1-2, with D maybe TRBD1 (5 bases). This TCR was recovered from an adult man with Graves' ophthalmopathy. The CDR3 sequence is CSLRQSYGYTF. The CDR3, as DNA: TGCAGCTTACGACAGAGTTATGGCTACACCTTC.